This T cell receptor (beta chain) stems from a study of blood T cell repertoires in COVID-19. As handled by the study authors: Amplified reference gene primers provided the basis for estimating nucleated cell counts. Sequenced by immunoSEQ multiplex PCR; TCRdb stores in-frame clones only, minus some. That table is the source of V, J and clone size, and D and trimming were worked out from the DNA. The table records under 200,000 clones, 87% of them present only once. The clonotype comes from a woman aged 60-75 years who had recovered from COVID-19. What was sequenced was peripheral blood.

The CDR3 here is CASSLRTGNNEQFF. As DNA, the CDR3 is TGCGCCAGCAGCTTGAGGACAGGGAACAATGAGCAGTTCTTC. The J gene is TRBJ2-1, the V gene TRBV5-1, with 8 bases matching TRBD1. The CDR3 has 14 amino acids. Trimming cost V 1 base and J 5 bases; bases outside gene matches: 2. Per the germline V gene, CDR1 is SGHRS and CDR2 is YFSETQ.